A selection of T cell receptor beta chains follows, all from one sample in a study of siplizumab effects on memory and regulatory T cells. Sequenced by immunoSEQ multiplex PCR; TCRdb stores in-frame clones only, minus some. The sample includes some 90,000 clones, about 87% of them seen just once. The sequenced sample was CD4+ T cells sorted from blood. These receptors were taken from a human donor in good health. Each CDR3 is given with its conserved first and last residue. The D gene is left open where the match is weak. The listing skips clone size in some rows; elsewhere it reads once, few, many or a size class.

size	D	V	J	DNA	CDR3
once	NA	TRBV5-1	TRBJ2-5	TGCGCCAGCAGCTTGGATCGGAGTCAAGAGACCCAGTACTTC	CASSLDRSQETQYF
NA	TRBD1	TRBV4-1	TRBJ1-5	TGCGCCAGCAGCCAGGCGACAGGGGGCTTGGGACAGCCCCAGCATTTT	CASSQATGGLGQPQHF
NA	TRBD2	TRBV27	TRBJ2-1	TGTGCCAGCAGTTTACGGTCTAGCGGGGTCCGGAATGAGCAGTTCTTC	CASSLRSSGVRNEQFF
NA	TRBD2	TRBV19	TRBJ2-2	TGTGCCAGTAAACTAGCGGGAGGAGACACCGGGGAGCTGTTTTTT	CASKLAGGDTGELFF
NA	TRBD1	TRBV5-6	TRBJ2-7	TGTGCCAGCAGCCCGGACAGGGACAACGAGCAGTACTTC	CASSPDRDNEQYF
once	NA	TRBV5-4	TRBJ1-2	TGTGCCAGCAGCTTGGCCCGGAGGGGGGGCTATGGCTACACCTTC	CASSLARRGGYGYTF
NA	TRBD2	TRBV18	TRBJ2-2	TGTGCCAGCTCACCACGGCGGGAGAAGCCCGGGGAGCTGTTTTTT	CASSPRREKPGELFF
few	TRBD2	TRBV2	TRBJ2-1	TGTGCCAGCAGTGAAAAGACCCTGATGCAGCGGGAGCGGGATGAGCAGTTCTTC	CASSEKTLMQRERDEQFF
NA	NA	TRBV4-2	TRBJ2-3	TGTGCCAGCAGCCAAGATGGGCAGGGCAGGTACACGCAGTATTTT	CASSQDGQGRYTQYF
NA	NA	TRBV19	TRBJ1-3	TGTGCCAGTAGCCGGAAAAGCTCTGGAAACACCATATATTTT	CASSRKSSGNTIYF
once	NA	TRBV12-2	TRBJ1-2	TGTGCAAGTCGCGTAGCCTTCACGGGACACCCAACGAGGGGCTATGGCTACACCTTC	CASRVAFTGHPTRGYGYTF
NA	NA	TRBV11-2	TRBJ1-5	TGTGCCAGCAGCTTAGAGTACGGCCTCGAGAATCAGCCCCAGCATTTT	CASSLEYGLENQPQHF
NA	NA	TRBV4-1	TRBJ1-1	TGCGCCAGCAGCTCGAGACAGAACACTGAAGCTTTCTTT	CASSSRQNTEAFF
NA	TRBD2	TRBV10-3	TRBJ2-3	TGTGCCATCAGTGAGTCTAGCGGGAGAGGGACAGATACGCAGTATTTT	CAISESSGRGTDTQYF
NA	TRBD1	TRBV4-2	TRBJ1-4	TGTGCCAGCAGCTCAACCGCCAGGGGGAGAACTAATGAAAAACTGTTTTTT	CASSSTARGRTNEKLFF
NA	TRBD2	TRBV4-2	TRBJ2-2	TGTGCCAGCAGCCAAGGTCTAGCGGCTAACACCGGGGAGCTGTTTTTT	CASSQGLAANTGELFF
NA	NA	TRBV29-1	TRBJ2-7	TGCAGCGTTCAGGGGTCTCTCACCGACGAGCAGTACTTC	CSVQGSLTDEQYF
NA	TRBD2	TRBV5-5	TRBJ2-1	TGTGCCAGCAGCGGGCGACTAGCGGGAGGGACCTACAATGAGCAGTTCTTC	CASSGRLAGGTYNEQFF
NA	TRBD2	TRBV10-1	TRBJ2-1	TGCGCCAGCAGTGATTCAGGGTGGCGGGAGAGGTCCTACAATGAGCAGTTCTTC	CASSDSGWRERSYNEQFF
once	NA	TRBV27	TRBJ1-5	TGTGCCAGCAGACCTATGAGCGGGACAAGTGGGCAGCCCCAGCATTTT	CASRPMSGTSGQPQHF
once	TRBD2	TRBV4-1	TRBJ2-1	TGCGCCAGCAGCCAAGTCGACTTGGGACTAGCGGTTTTTTACAATGAGCAGTTCTTC	CASSQVDLGLAVFYNEQFF
NA	TRBD2	TRBV7-8	TRBJ2-1	TGTGCCAGCAGCTTTGGGACTAGCGGGGTCCGGAATGAGCAGTTCTTC	CASSFGTSGVRNEQFF
NA	NA	TRBV21-1	TRBJ2-2	TGTGCCAGCAGCAAAGCGGGACTAGCGGGAAGTTGGGAGCCCGGGGAGCTGTTTTTT	CASSKAGLAGSWEPGELFF
NA	NA	TRBV18	TRBJ2-7	TGTGCCAGCTCATTCGGTCCCGCGGTGGGCGAGCAGTACTTC	CASSFGPAVGEQYF
NA	NA	TRBV9	TRBJ2-2	TGTGCCAGCAGCGTAGGGAACCCATCCGGGGAGCTGTTTTTT	CASSVGNPSGELFF
once	NA	TRBV4-2	TRBJ1-2	TGTGCCAGCAGCCTCCTGTGGGATAGCTATGGCTACACCTTC	CASSLLWDSYGYTF
NA	NA	TRBV6-1	TRBJ2-4	TGTGCCAGCAGAGGGGGACGTCCAAACATTCAGTACTTC	CASRGGRPNIQYF
NA	NA	TRBV4-3	TRBJ1-2	TGCGCCAGCAGCCTAGGGGTAGGGACGCCCTATGGCTACACCTTC	CASSLGVGTPYGYTF
once	TRBD1	TRBV5-1	TRBJ1-3	TGCGCCAGCAGCCCCGGACAGGGAAGCTCTGGAAACACCATATATTTT	CASSPGQGSSGNTIYF
NA	NA	TRBV18	TRBJ2-3	TGTGCCAGCTCCAAAAGCGGTTACACAGATACGCAGTATTTT	CASSKSGYTDTQYF
NA	TRBD1	TRBV18	TRBJ2-3	TGTGCCAGCTCAGCAAGACAGGGGATCACAGATACGCAGTATTTT	CASSARQGITDTQYF
once	TRBD2	TRBV7-9	TRBJ2-2	TGTGCCAGCAGCTTAGCGGGAGGGCCCTCCGGGGAGCTGTTTTTT	CASSLAGGPSGELFF
NA	NA	TRBV28	TRBJ1-2	TGTGCCAGCAGTTTAAGGGCACGCTATGGCTACACCTTC	CASSLRARYGYTF
NA	NA	TRBV18	TRBJ2-1	TGTGCCAGCTCACCGGGGGGAAGCGGGTCCTACAATGAGCAGTTCTTC	CASSPGGSGSYNEQFF
NA	NA	TRBV28	TRBJ2-7	TGTGCCAGCAGTCAGACCTACGAGCAGTACTTC	CASSQTYEQYF
NA	TRBD2	TRBV7-7	TRBJ2-5	TGTGCTAGCAGCTCGATAGCGGGAGAGCAAGAGACCCAGTACTTC	CASSSIAGEQETQYF
NA	TRBD1	TRBV29-1	TRBJ2-5	TGCAGCGGGGGACAGCAAGAGACCCAGTACTTC	CSGGQQETQYF
NA	NA	TRBV28	TRBJ2-1	TGTGCCAGCAGTTCTCATAATCCCGGGGACAATGAGCAGTTCTTC	CASSSHNPGDNEQFF
NA	TRBD1	TRBV27	TRBJ2-1	TGTGCCAGCAGTACCCGACAGGGGGCGTTAGGGAATGAGCAGTTCTTC	CASSTRQGALGNEQFF
once	NA	TRBV6-1	TRBJ2-6	TGTGCCAGCAGAGATTTTTCTGGGGCCAACGTCCTGACTTTC	CASRDFSGANVLTF
once	NA	TRBV6-6	TRBJ2-5	TGTGCCACCAACGGGGGGCAGGGGGGTTTAGGAGAGACCCAGTACTTC	CATNGGQGGLGETQYF
NA	NA	TRBV6-5	TRBJ1-1	TGTGCCAGCAGCCGGCCGAATCGAGGGGGCACTGAAGCTTTCTTT	CASSRPNRGGTEAFF
NA	NA	TRBV27	TRBJ2-1	TGTGCCAGCACCTTACAGGGGGGGTCTTACAATGAGCAGTTCTTC	CASTLQGGSYNEQFF
NA	TRBD1	TRBV30	TRBJ2-1	TGTGCCTGGAGTGGGATCGGGACAGGGGGGCACAATGAGCAGTTCTTC	CAWSGIGTGGHNEQFF
NA	NA	TRBV9	TRBJ2-3	TGTGCCAGCAGCGTAGGCGCAGGGCCAGATACGCAGTATTTT	CASSVGAGPDTQYF
NA	NA	TRBV7-3	TRBJ2-6	TGTGCCAGCAGCTTGGCATATAGCCCCGTCCTGACTTTC	CASSLAYSPVLTF
NA	NA	TRBV18	TRBJ1-5	TGTGCCAGCTCACCAGGGTGGAATCAGCCCCAGCATTTT	CASSPGWNQPQHF
NA	NA	TRBV11-1	TRBJ2-3	TGTGCCAGCAGCTTACGGCACACAGATACGCAGTATTTT	CASSLRHTDTQYF
NA	TRBD1	TRBV5-6	TRBJ1-2	TGTGCCAGCAGCTTGGATAGCGCGACAGGGCGCTATGGCTACACCTTC	CASSLDSATGRYGYTF
once	NA	TRBV7-2	TRBJ2-1	TGTGCCAGCAGCTTAGTTGTCAATGAGCAGTTCTTC	CASSLVVNEQFF
NA	NA	TRBV28	TRBJ2-5	TGTGCCAGCGTAGCCGGGACCACAAGTCGAGAGACCCAGTACTTC	CASVAGTTSRETQYF
NA	NA	TRBV6-5	TRBJ2-3	TGTGCCAGCAGTTACGAATTGGGGGATACGCAGTATTTT	CASSYELGDTQYF
NA	TRBD2	TRBV19	TRBJ2-1	TGTGCCAGTAGCGATCTAGCGGGGCACTACAATGAGCAGTTCTTC	CASSDLAGHYNEQFF
once	NA	TRBV27	TRBJ2-3	TGTGCCAGCAGGGAAAACACAGATACGCAGTATTTT	CASRENTDTQYF
NA	NA	TRBV12-5	TRBJ2-1	TGTGCTAGTGTCAACACAGGCTACAATGAGCAGTTCTTC	CASVNTGYNEQFF